This T cell receptor (beta chain) was captured by sequencing in a study of cytomegalovirus exposure and HLA in healthy donors. As for the study in general: Among the 300 to 400 donors who were genotyped, roughly 76% fell in the genetic ancestry cluster that is associated with self-reported Caucasian donors.

A note on this clone: Antigen unknown.

V shed 2 bases, J shed 5 bases, and the junction held 3 bases outside the gene matches. CDR1 and CDR2 (germline): SGDLS, YYNGEE. The CDR3 loop spans 13 amino acids. At collection, donors were nominally healthy, but unrecorded immune exposures were probable. PCR primers comprised 60 Vbeta and 13 Jbeta primers. Data came from immunoSEQ multiplex PCR; TCRdb stores just in-frame clones and leaves some out. The repertoire holds 85,000 to 100,000 clones, with about 76% as singletons. Study-wide results and limits: Analysis performed later found 15,000 or so TCR beta sequences associated with HLA alleles at 0.05 false discovery rate. Later genetic work tied a missense DCLRE1C variant to beta-chain V and J trimming.

The specimen was PBMCs. The genes are TRBV9 and TRBJ1-1; 7 nucleotides align to TRBD1. The origin of this receptor is a woman aged 40 to 49 in good health and CMV-seronegative. The CDR3: CASSVGGQTEAFF. CDR3 nucleotide sequence: TGTGCCAGCAGCGTTGGGGGACAGACTGAAGCTTTCTTT. Drawing the rest from reference TRBV9 and TRBJ1-1, the complete variable domain is DSGVTQTPKHLITATGQRVTLRCSPRSGDLSVYWYQQSLDQGLQFLIQYYNGEERAKGNILERFSAQQFPDLHSELNLSSLELGDSALYFCASSVGGQTEAFFGQGTRLTVV.